Below are 16 T cell receptor beta chains sequenced from a single sample in a study of neurological immune-mediated disorders. A single record per CDR3 protein comes from TCRdb applying MiXCR to the 5' RACE reads. Among roughly 60,000 distinct CDR3 sequences listed, 3% to 4% were seen once. Sequencing was performed on PBMCs. The receptors stem from a woman aged 50 to 65 with multiple sclerosis.

The table lists this clonotype with many counts. The V gene is TRBV7-8, the J gene TRBJ2-6; D remains ambiguous. CDR3 length: 17 amino acids. Germline V lookup: CDR1 SGHVS, CDR2 FQNEAQ. Trimming stripped 8 bases from V and 0 bases from J, with 17 bases between. CDR3 in amino acids: CASCSGELSSGANVLTF. In DNA, the CDR3 is TGTGCCAGCTGCTCTGGGGAACTAAGCTCTGGGGCCAACGTCCTGACTTTC.

This clonotype came up many times. The V and J genes are TRBV20-1 and TRBJ2-1, with 7 bases aligning to TRBD2. The V and J ends lost 4 bases and 6 bases, in that order; junction bases with no gene match: 6. The CDR3 is made up of 13 amino acids. The germline V gene encodes CDR1 DFQATT and CDR2 SNEGSKA (reference sequence). Written as DNA, the CDR3 is TGCAGTGCTACTCGGGAGGTTGGCAATGAGCAGTTCTTC. This gives the protein CSATREVGNEQFF.

This clonotype was seen only a few times. Germline is not matched at one junction end, which may reflect a read error. This chain connects TRBV6-5 to TRBJ1-6; D may be TRBD1 (6 bases). The length of the CDR3 is 14 residues. In germline, CDR1 is MNHEY, CDR2 SVGAGI. CDR3 nucleotides: TGTGCCAGTGCAAGGGGGTCGGGTAATTCACCCCTCAACTTT. Its protein is CASARGSGNSPLNF.

This clonotype occurred many times. This sequence joins TRBV7-8 and TRBJ2-1, with TRBD2 matching 9 bases. Losses at the gene ends were 5 bases for V and 0 bases for J; bases not matched to a gene: 5. Germline V gives CDR1 SGHVS, CDR2 FQNEAQ. CDR3 length equals 16 residues. This CDR3 is CASSPLAGDSYNEQFF. CDR3 DNA: TGTGCCAGCAGCCCTTTAGCGGGAGACTCCTACAATGAGCAGTTCTTC.

This clonotype was seen at least ten times. The V gene is TRBV20-1, the J gene TRBJ2-1; 9 positions match TRBD2. V dropped 0 bases and J dropped 5; count of bases not matched to a gene: 8. The CDR3 is made up of 16 amino acids. Germline V gene data show CDR1 as DFQATT and CDR2 as SNEGSKA (reference sequence). Here the CDR3 DNA reads TGCAGTGCTAGAGATCGGCTAGCGGGGATAGACAATGAGCAGTTCTTC. Residues: CSARDRLAGIDNEQFF.

This clonotype was seen ten or more times. The rearrangement links TRBV5-1 to TRBJ2-7; tentative D call: TRBD2 (5 bases). Per the germline V gene, CDR1 is SGHRS and CDR2 is YFSETQ. The CDR3 has 14 residues. The V and J ends lost 0 bases and 3 bases respectively, with 10 bases between them. The CDR3, as DNA: TGCGCCAGCAGCTTGGGGAGGTTAGACTACGAGCAGTACTTC. Protein sequence: CASSLGRLDYEQYF.

By frequency in the sample, this clonotype is medium-sized. The CDR3 sequence is CASSLETGILRDTEAFF. The DNA for the CDR3 is TGTGCCAGCAGCTTGGAGACAGGGATTCTAAGAGACACTGAAGCTTTCTTT. The chain uses TRBV5-6 and TRBJ1-1; TRBD1 aligns across 7 bases. The CDR3 spans 17 residues. CDR1 is SGHDT and CDR2 is YYEEEE in the germline V gene. The ends lost 0 bases at V and 3 bases at J; junction bases unmatched: 11. Full variable domain (remainder filled in from reference TRBV5-6 and TRBJ1-1): DAGVTQSPTHLIKTRGQQVTLRCSPKSGHDTVSWYQQALGQGPQFIFQYYEEEERQRGNFPDRFSGHQFPNYSSELNVNALLLGDSALYLCASSLETGILRDTEAFFGQGTRLTVV.

Here the CDR3 reads CASSPVAGYRDEQFF. DNA for the CDR3: TGTGCCAGCAGCCCCGTGGCTGGGTATCGGGATGAGCAGTTCTTC. The chain couples TRBV7-9 to TRBJ2-1; D is unclear. Trimming removed 5 bases at V and 8 bases at J, with 19 bases between. Looked up from germline, CDR1 is SEHNR and CDR2 is FQNEAQ (reference sequence). The CDR3 runs 15 residues. Full variable domain (outside the CDR3, taken from reference TRBV7-9 and TRBJ2-1): DTGVSQNPRHKITKRGQNVTFRCDPISEHNRLYWYRQTLGQGPEFLTYFQNEAQLEKSRLLSDRFSAERPKGSFSTLEIQRTEQGDSAMYLCASSPVAGYRDEQFFGPGTRLTVL.

The table lists this clonotype with many counts. It may be a read error: a sequence one base away is much more abundant. CDR3 residues: CASRSRGELFF. The CDR3 DNA reads as TGTGCCAGCAGATCCAGGGGGGAGCTGTTTTTT. The gene calls are TRBV3-2 and TRBJ2-2. TRBV3-2 constitutes a pseudogene. The CDR3 totals 11 residues.

This clonotype was found many times. This chain joins TRBV5-1 and TRBJ2-1; D gene unclear. Germline CDR1 reads SGHRS; CDR2 reads YFSETQ. Trimming stripped 0 bases from V and 10 bases from J, with 8 bases between. The CDR3 spans 12 residues. DNA of the CDR3: TGCGCCAGCAGCTTGGATCTAGGGGAGCAGTTCTTC. It codes for CASSLDLGEQFF.

This clonotype was seen more than once but under ten times. This rearrangement joins TRBV20-1 to TRBJ1-4; D not resolved. This CDR3 has 14 residues. Germline CDR1 DFQATT, CDR2 SNEGSKA (reference sequence). Trimming took 2 bases from V and 8 from J, leaving 15 bases between them. CDR3 coding DNA: TGCAGTGCTAGACTTTGGCAGTGTGGGGAAAAACTGTTTTTT. Translation: CSARLWQCGEKLFF.

This clonotype was picked up many times. V usage is TRBV10-3 and J usage is TRBJ1-1; 8 bases align to TRBD1. Germline loops: CDR1 ENHRY, CDR2 SYGVKD. After removal of 6 bases from V and 3 bases from J, the junction contained 9 bases not matched to a gene. The CDR3 runs 15 residues. DNA of the CDR3: TGTGCCATCAGAGACAGGGGTCTATCGGACACTGAAGCTTTCTTT. Translation: CAIRDRGLSDTEAFF.

This chain connects TRBV20-1 to TRBJ1-5, with D unresolved. V lost 5 bases and J lost 9, with 11 bases in between. CDR1 DFQATT and CDR2 SNEGSKA come from the germline V gene (reference sequence). This CDR3 region has 11 residues. The CDR3 loop is CSALGDGPQHF. The CDR3 DNA is TGCAGTGCTCTAGGAGATGGGCCCCAGCATTTT.

This clonotype was counted many times. The CDR3 DNA follows: TGTGCCAGCCGGGACAGGGACTACGAGCAGTACTTC. Its protein is CASRDRDYEQYF. This sequence joins TRBV11-2 and TRBJ2-7; 9 bases fit TRBD1. The V segment lost 8 bases and the J segment 3 bases; nucleotides outside the gene matches: 2. Germline CDR1 and CDR2: SGHAT and FQNNGV. This CDR3 spans 12 amino acids.

This clonotype appeared many times. The CDR3 carries no conserved terminal phenylalanine or tryptophan, so it likely arises from a read error. Because the CDR3's place on the DNA is in doubt, the DNA is left out and the CDR3 is given as listed by TCRdb. This sequence joins TRBV12-3 or TRBV12-4 and TRBJ2-4; the listed D gene, TRBD1, was not tested against the DNA. The CDR3 is 11 residues long, ends included. CDR3 loop: CASSHGQGATL.

In this sample, this clonotype turned up many times. The chain couples TRBV20-1 to TRBJ2-2; 7 bases are a match to TRBD2. The V gene's germline CDR1 is DFQATT and CDR2 SNEGSKA (reference sequence). The ends lost 2 bases at V and 6 bases at J; junction bases unmatched: 9. CDR3 length: 15 residues. In nucleotides, the CDR3 is TGCAGTGCTAGACAGACTAGCACGGGCGCCGGGGAGCTGTTTTTT. Residues: CSARQTSTGAGELFF.